This T cell receptor (beta chain) was observed in a study of shared T cell receptors in the human thymus (dated by TCRdb to 2020 to 2022). Broadly, across the study: The study investigated the way shared, self-reactive T-cell receptor alpha chains are produced in the human thymus.

Clipping removes 10 bases from V and 3 bases from J, with 7 as the unmatched junction base count. Measured from the cysteine to the phenylalanine, the CDR3 is 13 residues long. The CDR3 DNA has 39 bases and is translated from base 1. In the germline V gene, CDR1 corresponds to MDHEN and CDR2 to SYDVKM. Library creation used the immunoSEQ multiplex PCR assay. Drawn from immuneACCESS, this table holds only the in-frame rearrangements with V and J called that TCRdb kept. Clones are partly lost; checked studies trace under half to an unresolved V gene and leave the rest unexplained. The sample yields 600,000 or so clones; 87% were counted once. The ten largest clones add up to just under 0.0095% of the sample. Regarding this clone: The specificity of this receptor is unknown. Base qualities are not at hand, and no much larger clone is one base apart.

The same specimen was also included in a second study, on human thymus T cells. Per that second paper: The donors were immunologically healthy infants in Finland who had open corrective cardiac surgery for congenital heart defects. Thymus tissue was obtained as surgical resects removed during corrective cardiac surgery. V and J gene segment usage appeared biased in both thymic and peripheral blood repertoires. Highly overlapping thymic TCR repertoires among unrelated individuals were reported in the related research. TCR alpha and beta repertoires from fewer than ten infant thymus samples and four related peripheral blood samples were characterized in the study. The cohort included over five male and a couple of female infants, with donor ages spanning 7 to 244 days. After being mechanically released from the tissue, thymocytes were kept at -70 degrees C in pellets of about 8.5-32 million cells. A QIAsymphony instrument was used to extract genomic DNA from frozen cell pellets. TCRB and TCRAD loci were amplified from a standardized quantity of quality-controlled genomic DNA using the immunoSEQ multiplex PCR assay. Amplicons spanned the V(D)J region at a length sufficient to cover the CDR3 and identify V and J genes. The amplicons were sequenced on an Illumina platform via the commercial immunoSEQ service. Primer bias and sequencing errors were corrected as previously described, and TCRAD and TCRB definitions were based on the IMGT database. The repertoires were analysed using immunoSEQ Analyzer 3.0 and VDJTools for basic statistics, V/J segment usage, diversity estimates, rarefaction and pairwise overlap. Diversity was estimated with Chao1, ChaoE, Efron-Thisted, Shannon and inverse Simpson indices, and also on datasets down-sampled to the smallest sample. Repertoire overlap was assessed by strict matching of CDR3 nucleotide sequence, V gene and J gene, and clustering was done by Jaccard-based multidimensional scaling. On average, roughly 810,000 unique TCRB clonotypes were obtained from thymus samples, compared with around 78,000 from blood samples.

The chain is assembled from TRBV28 and TRBJ2-7; TRBD2 aligns with 9 central bases. The receptor's source is a boy under three years old with a congenital heart defect. Donor details come from another sample of the same person, matched by shared clones. Material for sequencing was thymocytes. The DNA is as follows: TGTGCCACGCGTAGCGGGAGTTTCTACGAGCAGTACTTC. Its product reads: CATRSGSFYEQYF.